The present entry profiles one TCR beta chain with its context. CDR1 is SNHLY, CDR2 FYNNEI, per germline. Trimming cost V 6 bases and J 3 bases, with 9 bases left between them. The CDR3 runs to 12 residues. The sample belongs to a study of blood T cell repertoires in COVID-19. Sequenced by immunoSEQ multiplex PCR; TCRdb stores in-frame clones only, minus some. The table records approximately 190,000 clones, 80% to 90% of them present only once. Material for sequencing was peripheral blood. This sequence was found in a man of 80 years or more with acute or convalescent COVID-19. V gene TRBV2 combines with J gene TRBJ2-7; D uncertain. This chain's CDR3 is CASSESSYEQYF. CDR3 in DNA: TGTGCCAGCAGCGAATCGAGCTACGAGCAGTACTTC.